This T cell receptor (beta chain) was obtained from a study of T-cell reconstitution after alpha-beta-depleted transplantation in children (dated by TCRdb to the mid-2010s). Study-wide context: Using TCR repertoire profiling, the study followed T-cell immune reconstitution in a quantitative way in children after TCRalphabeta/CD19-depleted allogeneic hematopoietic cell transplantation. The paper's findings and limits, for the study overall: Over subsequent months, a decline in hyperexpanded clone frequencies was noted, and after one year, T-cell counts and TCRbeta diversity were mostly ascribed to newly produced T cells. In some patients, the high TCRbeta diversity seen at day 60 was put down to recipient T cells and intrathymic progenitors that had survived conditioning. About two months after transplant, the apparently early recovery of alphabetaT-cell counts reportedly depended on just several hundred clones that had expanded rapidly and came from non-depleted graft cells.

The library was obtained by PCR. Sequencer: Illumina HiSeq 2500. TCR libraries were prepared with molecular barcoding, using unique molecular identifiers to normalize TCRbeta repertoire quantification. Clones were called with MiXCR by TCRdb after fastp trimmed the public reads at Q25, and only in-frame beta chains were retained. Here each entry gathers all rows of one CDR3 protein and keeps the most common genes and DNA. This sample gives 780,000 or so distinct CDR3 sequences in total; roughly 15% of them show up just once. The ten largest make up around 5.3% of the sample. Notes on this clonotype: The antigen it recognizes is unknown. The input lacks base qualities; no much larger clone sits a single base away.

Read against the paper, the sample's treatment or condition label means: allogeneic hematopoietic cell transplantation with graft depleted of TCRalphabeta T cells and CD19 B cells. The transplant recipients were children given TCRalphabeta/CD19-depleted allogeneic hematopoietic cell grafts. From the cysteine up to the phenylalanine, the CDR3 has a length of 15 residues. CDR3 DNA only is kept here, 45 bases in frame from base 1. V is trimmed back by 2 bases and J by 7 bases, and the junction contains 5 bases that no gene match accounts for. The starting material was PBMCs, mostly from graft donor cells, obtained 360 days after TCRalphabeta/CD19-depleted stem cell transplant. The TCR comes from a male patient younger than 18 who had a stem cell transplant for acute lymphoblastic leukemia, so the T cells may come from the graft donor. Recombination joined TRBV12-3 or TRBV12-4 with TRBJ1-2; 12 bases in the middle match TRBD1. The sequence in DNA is TGTGCCAGCAGTTTAACGGGACAGGGGGCATTTGGCTACACCTTC. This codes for CASSLTGQGAFGYTF.